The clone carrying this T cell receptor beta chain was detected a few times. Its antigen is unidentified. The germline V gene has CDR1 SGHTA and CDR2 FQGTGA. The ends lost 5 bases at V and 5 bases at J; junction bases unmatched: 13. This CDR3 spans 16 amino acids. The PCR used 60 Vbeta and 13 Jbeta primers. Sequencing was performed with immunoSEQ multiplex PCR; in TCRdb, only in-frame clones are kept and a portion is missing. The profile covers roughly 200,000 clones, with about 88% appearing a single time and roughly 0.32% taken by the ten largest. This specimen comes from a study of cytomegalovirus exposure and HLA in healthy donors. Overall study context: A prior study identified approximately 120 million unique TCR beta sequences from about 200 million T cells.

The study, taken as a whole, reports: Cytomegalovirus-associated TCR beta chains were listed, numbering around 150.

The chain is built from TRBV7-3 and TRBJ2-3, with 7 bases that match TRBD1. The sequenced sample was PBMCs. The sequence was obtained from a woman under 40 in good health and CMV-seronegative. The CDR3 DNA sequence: TGTGCCAGCAGCCCGCGCCCAAGGGGGCTTGGAGATACGCAGTATTTT. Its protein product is CASSPRPRGLGDTQYF.